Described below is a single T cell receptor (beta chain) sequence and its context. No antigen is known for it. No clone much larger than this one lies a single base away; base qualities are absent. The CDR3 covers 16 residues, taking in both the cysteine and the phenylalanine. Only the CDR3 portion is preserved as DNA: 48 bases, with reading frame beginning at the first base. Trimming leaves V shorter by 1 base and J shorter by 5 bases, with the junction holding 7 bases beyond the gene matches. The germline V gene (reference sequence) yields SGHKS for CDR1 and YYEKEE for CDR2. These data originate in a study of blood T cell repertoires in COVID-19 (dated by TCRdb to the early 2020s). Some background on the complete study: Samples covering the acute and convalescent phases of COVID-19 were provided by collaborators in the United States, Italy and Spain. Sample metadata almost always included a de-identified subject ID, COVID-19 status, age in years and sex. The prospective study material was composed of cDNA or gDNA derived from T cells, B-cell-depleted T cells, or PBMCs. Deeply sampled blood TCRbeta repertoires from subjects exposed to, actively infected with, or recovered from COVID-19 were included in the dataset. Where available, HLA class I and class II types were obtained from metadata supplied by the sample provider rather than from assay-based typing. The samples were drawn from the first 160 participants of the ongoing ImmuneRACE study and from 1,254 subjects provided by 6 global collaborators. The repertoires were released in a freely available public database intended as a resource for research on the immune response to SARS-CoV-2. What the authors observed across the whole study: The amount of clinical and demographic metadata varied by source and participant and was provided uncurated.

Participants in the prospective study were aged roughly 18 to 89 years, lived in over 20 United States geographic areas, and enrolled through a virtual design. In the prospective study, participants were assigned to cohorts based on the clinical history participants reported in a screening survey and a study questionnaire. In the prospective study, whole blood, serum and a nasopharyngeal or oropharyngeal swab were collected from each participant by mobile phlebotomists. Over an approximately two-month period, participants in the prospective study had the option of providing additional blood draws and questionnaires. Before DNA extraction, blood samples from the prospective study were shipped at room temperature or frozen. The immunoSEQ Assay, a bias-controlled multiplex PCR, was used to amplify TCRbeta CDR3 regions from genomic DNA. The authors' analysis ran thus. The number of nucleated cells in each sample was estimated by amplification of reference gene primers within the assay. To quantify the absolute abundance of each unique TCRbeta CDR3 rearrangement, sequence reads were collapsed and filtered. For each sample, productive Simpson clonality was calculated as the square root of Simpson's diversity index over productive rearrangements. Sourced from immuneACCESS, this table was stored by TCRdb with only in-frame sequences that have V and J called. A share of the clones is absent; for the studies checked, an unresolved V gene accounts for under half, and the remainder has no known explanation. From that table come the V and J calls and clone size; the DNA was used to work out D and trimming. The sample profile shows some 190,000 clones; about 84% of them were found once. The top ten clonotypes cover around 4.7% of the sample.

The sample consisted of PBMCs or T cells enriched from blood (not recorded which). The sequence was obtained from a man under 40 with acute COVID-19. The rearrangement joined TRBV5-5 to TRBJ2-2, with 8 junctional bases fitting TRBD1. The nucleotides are TGTGCCAGCAGCTTGTCCGGCAGGGGGCGTACCGGGGAGCTGTTTTTT. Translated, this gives CASSLSGRGRTGELFF.